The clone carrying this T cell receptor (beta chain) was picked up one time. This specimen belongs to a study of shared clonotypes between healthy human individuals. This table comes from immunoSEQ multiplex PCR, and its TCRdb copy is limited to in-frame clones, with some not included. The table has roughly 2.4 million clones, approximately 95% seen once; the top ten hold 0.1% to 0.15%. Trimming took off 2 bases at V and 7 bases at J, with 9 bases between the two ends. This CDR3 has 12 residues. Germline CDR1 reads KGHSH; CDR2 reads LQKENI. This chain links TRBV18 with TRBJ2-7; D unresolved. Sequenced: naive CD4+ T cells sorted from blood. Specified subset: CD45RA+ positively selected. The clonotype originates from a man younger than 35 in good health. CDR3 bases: TGTGCCAGCTCACCAGTTAATGGGGAGCAGTACTTC. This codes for CASSPVNGEQYF.